The present entry profiles one TCR beta chain with its context. Its antigen is unidentified. This sample was included in a study of T cell clones after liver transplantation. Whole-study context: Three of eight recipients were HCV-positive; others had non-autoimmune, non-viral indications. Whole-study findings and limits: Rather than being deleted, graft donor-reactive T cells may have moved into the graft.

The germline V gene encodes CDR1 MGHRA and CDR2 YSYEKL. The CDR3 has 18 amino acids. V gave up 3 bases and J gave up 1 base, with 21 bases separating them. CD3+CD4+ and CD3+CD8+ cells were FACS-sorted from thawed unstimulated PBMCs. TCRdb's table, derived via immunoSEQ multiplex PCR, lists solely in-frame clones and lacks some. The sample shows about 100,000 clones, roughly 80% of them seen only once. This receptor was taken from a human donor who received a liver transplant. The V call is TRBV4-1, the J call TRBJ1-1; D ambiguous. Sequenced here: CD4+ T cells from blood, sampled before liver transplant. CDR3 sequence (DNA): TGCGCCAGCAGCCACAAGGGCGAAAGAAGGGCGTCGAACACTGAAGCTTTCTTT. Encoded protein: CASSHKGERRASNTEAFF.